A single TCR beta chain is shown here with its context. No antigen is known for it. The data belong to a study of cytomegalovirus exposure and HLA in healthy donors. Overall study results and limits: Immune exposure information available was restricted to CMV serostatus. An analysis was carried out at a later point. It showed that HLA-associated TCR beta chains were more clonally expanded than equally common non-associated chains.

CDR3 length: 14 residues. CDR1 and CDR2 (germline): LNHDA, SQIVND (reference sequence). Trimming took 3 bases from V and 6 from J; bases not matched to a gene: 6. It was with 60 Vbeta and 13 Jbeta primers that the PCR ran. The protocol was immunoSEQ multiplex PCR, while the TCRdb copy is restricted to in-frame clones and leaves out a portion. The sample consists of 150,000 to 200,000 clones, roughly 72% of them appearing once. Input material: PBMCs. J is TRBJ1-1 and V is TRBV19; 8 positions agree with TRBD1. This sequence was found in a woman between 40 and 55 years old in good health and CMV-seronegative. The CDR3 sequence: CASSIDRGSSEAFF. In nucleotides, the CDR3 is TGTGCCAGTAGTATTGACAGGGGAAGCTCTGAAGCTTTCTTT. Full variable domain (missing parts from reference TRBV19 and TRBJ1-1): DGGITQSPKYLFRKEGQNVTLSCEQNLNHDAMYWYRQDPGQGLRLIYYSQIVNDFQKGDIAEGYSVSREKKESFPLTVTSAQKNPTAFYLCASSIDRGSSEAFFGQGTRLTVV.